The entry below gives a single T cell receptor beta chain sequence along with its context. As yet, its antigen is unknown. The method was immunoSEQ multiplex PCR; TCRdb's version includes in-frame clones alone and lacks a portion of them. The sample shows 17,000 or so clones, about 88% of them seen only once. The sample originates from a study of lymphopenia after photon versus proton radiotherapy. Study-level results: After lymphocyte nadir, photon-treated repertoires showed oligoclonal expansion, especially CD8+ Temra. Larger post-nadir TCR diversity loss correlated inversely with survival in deceased patients.

Looked up from germline, CDR1 is MNHEY and CDR2 is SVGAGI. V gave up 0 bases and J gave up 7 bases, with 10 bases separating them. This CDR3 has 14 amino acids. The clonotype was recovered from a man aged 70 or older with pancreatic cancer. This material consisted of peripheral blood, taken from a patient treated with proton-based radiotherapy. V gene TRBV6-5 combines with J gene TRBJ1-5; D unresolved. CDR3 bases: TGTGCCAGCAGTTACTCGTGGTCGGGACAGCCCCAGCATTTT. It specifies CASSYSWSGQPQHF.